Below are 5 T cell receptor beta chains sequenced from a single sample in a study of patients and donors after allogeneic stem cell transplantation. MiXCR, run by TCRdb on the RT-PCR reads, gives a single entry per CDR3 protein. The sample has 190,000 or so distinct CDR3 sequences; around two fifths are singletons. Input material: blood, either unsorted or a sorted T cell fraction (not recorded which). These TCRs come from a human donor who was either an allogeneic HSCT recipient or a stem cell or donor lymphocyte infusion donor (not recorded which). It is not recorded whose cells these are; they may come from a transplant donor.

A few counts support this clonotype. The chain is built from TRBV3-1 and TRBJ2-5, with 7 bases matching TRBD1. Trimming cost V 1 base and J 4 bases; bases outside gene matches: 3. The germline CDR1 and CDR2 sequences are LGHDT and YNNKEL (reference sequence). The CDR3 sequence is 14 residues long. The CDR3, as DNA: TGTGCCAGCAGCCAAGGACAGGGTGGAGAGACCCAGTACTTC. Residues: CASSQGQGGETQYF.

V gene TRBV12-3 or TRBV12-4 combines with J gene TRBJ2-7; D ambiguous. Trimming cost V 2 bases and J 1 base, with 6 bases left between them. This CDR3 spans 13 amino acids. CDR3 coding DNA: TGTGCCAGCAGTTTATTTCAGTCCTACGAGCAGTACTTC. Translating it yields CASSLFQSYEQYF.

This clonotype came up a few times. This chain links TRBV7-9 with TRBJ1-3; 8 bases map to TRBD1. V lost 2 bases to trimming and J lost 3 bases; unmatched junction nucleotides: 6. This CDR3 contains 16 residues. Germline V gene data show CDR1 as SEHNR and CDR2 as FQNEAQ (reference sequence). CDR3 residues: CASSLSATGVGNTIYF. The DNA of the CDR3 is TGTGCCAGCAGCTTATCAGCGACAGGGGTTGGAAACACCATATATTTT.

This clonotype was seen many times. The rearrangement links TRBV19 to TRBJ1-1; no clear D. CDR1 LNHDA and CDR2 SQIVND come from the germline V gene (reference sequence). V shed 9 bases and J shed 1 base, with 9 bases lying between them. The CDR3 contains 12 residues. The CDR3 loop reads CASSRGNTEAFF. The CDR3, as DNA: TGTGCCAGCAGCCGCGGGAACACTGAAGCTTTCTTT.

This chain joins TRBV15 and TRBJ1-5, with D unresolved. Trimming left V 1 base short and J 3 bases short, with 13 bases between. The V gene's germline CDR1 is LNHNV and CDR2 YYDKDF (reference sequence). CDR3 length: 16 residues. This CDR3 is CATSRGVTTYNQPQHF. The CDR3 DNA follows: TGTGCCACCAGCAGAGGGGTTACCACTTACAATCAGCCCCAGCATTTT.